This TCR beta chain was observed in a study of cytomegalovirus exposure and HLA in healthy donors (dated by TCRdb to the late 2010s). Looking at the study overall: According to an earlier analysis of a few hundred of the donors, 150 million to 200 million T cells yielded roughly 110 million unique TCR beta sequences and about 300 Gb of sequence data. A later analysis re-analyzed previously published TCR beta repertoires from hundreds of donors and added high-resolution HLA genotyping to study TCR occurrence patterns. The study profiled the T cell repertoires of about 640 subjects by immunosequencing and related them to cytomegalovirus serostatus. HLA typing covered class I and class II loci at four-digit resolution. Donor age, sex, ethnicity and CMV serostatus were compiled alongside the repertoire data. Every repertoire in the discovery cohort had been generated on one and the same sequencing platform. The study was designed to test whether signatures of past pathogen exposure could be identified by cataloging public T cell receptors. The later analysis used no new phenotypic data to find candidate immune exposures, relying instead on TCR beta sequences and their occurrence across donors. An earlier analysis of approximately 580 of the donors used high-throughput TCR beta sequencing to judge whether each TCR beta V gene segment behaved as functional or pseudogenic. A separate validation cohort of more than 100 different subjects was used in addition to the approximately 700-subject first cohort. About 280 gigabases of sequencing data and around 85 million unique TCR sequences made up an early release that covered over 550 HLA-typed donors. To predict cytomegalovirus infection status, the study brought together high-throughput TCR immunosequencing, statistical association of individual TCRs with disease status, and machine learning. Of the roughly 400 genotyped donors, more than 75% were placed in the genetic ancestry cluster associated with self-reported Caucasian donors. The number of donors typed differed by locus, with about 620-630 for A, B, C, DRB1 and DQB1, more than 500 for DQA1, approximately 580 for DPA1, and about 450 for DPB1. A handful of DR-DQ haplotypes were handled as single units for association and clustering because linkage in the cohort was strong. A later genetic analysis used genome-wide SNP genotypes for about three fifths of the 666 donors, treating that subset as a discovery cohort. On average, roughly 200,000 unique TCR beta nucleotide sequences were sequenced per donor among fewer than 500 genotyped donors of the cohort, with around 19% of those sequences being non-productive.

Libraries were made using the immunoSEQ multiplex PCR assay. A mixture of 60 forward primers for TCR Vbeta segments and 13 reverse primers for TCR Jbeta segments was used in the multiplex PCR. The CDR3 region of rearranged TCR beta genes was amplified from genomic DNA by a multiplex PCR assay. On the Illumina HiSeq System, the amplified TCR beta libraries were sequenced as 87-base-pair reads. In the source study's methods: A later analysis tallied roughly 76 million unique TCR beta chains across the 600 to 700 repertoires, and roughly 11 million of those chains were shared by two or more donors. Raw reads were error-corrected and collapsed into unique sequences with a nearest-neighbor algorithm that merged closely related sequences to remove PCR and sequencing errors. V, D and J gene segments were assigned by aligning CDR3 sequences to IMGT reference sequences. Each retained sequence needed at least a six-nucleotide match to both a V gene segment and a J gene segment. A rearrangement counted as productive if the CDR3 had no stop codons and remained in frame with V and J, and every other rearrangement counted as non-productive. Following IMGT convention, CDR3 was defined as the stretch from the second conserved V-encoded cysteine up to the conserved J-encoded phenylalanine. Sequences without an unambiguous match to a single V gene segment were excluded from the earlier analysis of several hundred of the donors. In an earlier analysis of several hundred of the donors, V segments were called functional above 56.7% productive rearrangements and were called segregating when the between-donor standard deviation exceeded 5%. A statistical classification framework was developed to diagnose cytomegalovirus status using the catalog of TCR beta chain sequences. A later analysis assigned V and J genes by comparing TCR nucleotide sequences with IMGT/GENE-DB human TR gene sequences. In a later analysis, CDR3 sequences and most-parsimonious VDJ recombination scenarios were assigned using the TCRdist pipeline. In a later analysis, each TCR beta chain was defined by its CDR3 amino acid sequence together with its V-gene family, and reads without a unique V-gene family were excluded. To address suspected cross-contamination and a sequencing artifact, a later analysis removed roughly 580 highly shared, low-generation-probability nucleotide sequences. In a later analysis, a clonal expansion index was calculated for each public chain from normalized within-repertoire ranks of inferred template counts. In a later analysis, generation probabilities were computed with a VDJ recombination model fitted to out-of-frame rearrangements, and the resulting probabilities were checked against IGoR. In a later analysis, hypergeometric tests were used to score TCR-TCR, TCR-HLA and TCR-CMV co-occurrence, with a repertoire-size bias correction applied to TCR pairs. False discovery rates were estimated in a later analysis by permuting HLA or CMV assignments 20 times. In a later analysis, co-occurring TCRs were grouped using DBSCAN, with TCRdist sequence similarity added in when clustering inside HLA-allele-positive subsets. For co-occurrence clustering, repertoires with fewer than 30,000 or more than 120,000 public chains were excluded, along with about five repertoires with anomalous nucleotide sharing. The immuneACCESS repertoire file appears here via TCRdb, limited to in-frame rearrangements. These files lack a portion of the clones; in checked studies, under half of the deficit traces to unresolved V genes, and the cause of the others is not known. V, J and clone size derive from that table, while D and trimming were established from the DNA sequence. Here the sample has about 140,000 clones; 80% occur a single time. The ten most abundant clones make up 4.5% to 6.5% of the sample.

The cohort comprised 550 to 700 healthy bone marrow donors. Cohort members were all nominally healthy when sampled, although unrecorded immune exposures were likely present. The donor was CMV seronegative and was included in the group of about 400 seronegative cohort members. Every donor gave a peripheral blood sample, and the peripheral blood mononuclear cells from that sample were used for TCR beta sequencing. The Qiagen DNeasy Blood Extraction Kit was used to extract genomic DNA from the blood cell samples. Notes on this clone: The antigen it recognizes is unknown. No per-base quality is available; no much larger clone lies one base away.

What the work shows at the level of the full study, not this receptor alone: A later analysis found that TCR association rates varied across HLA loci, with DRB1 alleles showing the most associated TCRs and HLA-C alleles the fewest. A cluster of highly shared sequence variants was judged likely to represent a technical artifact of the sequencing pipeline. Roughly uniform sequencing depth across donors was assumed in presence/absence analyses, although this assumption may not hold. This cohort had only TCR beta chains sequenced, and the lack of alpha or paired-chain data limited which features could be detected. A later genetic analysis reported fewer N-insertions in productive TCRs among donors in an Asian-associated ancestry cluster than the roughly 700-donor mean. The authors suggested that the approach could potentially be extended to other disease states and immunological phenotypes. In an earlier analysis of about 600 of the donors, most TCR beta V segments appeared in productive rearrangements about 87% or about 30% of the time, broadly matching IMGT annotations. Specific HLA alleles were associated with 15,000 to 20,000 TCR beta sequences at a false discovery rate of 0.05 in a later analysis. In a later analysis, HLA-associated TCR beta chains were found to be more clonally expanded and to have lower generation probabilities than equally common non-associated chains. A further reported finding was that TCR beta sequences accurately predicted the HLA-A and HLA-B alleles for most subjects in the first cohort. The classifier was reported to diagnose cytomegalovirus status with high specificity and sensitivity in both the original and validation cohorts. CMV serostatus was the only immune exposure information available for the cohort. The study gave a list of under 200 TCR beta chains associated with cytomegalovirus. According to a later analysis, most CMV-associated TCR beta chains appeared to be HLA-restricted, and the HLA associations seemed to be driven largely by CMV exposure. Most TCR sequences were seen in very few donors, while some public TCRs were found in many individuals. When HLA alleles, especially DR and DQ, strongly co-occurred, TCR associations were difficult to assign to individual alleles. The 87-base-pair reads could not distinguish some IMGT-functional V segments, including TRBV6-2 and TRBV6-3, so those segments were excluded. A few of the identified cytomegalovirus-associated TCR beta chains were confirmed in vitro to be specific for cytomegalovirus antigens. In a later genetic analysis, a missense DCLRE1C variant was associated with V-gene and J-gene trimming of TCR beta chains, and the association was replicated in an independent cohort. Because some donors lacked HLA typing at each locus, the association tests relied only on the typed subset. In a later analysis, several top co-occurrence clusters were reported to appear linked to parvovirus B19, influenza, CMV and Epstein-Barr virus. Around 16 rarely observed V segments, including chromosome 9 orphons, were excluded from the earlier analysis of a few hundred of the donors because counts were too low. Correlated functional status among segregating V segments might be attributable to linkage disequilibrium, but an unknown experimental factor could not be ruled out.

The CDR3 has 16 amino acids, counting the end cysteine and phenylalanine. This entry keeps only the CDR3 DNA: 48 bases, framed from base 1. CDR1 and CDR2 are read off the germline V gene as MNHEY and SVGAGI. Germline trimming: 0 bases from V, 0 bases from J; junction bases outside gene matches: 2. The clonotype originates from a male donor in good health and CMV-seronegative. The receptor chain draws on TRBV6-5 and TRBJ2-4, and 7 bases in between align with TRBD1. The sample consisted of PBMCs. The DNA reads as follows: TGTGCCAGCAGTTACTCTAGGGGGCTAGCCAAAAACATTCAGTACTTC. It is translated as CASSYSRGLAKNIQYF.